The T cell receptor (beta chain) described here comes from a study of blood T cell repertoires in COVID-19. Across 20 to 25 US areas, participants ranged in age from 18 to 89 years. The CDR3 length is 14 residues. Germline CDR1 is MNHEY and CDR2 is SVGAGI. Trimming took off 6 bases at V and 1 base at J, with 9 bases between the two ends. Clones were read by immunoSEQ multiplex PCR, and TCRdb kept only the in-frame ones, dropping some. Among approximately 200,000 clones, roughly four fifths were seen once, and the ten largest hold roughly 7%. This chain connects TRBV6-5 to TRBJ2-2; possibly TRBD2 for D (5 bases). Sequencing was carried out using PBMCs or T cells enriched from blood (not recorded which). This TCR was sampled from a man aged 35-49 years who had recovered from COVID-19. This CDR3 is CASRQLENTGELFF. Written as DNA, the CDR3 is TGTGCCAGCAGACAACTAGAGAACACCGGGGAGCTGTTTTTT.